The clone carrying this T cell receptor beta chain was recorded many times. The antigen is undetermined. Germline loops: CDR1 LGHNA, CDR2 YSLEER. The CDR3 runs to 17 residues. V lost 0 bases, J lost 2 bases, and 13 bases lay in between. TCRdb used MiXCR to reprocess the 5' RACE reads, holding one entry per CDR3 protein. The sample shows some 29,000 distinct CDR3 sequences, 5% to 6% of them seen only once. The sample comes from a study of T cells after yellow fever vaccination. Study observations and caveats: Most primary-vaccination clones recurred post-booster (roughly 96% CD4, just over 85% CD8).

This receptor was identified in a man aged 25 to 40 who received the YFV17D yellow fever vaccine. This material consisted of CD8+ T cells sorted from PBMCs, taken 10 days after the yellow fever booster vaccination. The chain recombines TRBV4-3 with TRBJ2-2, with D hard to call. The CDR3 loop is CASSQEALAANTGELFF. CDR3 sequence (DNA): TGCGCCAGCAGCCAAGAAGCCTTGGCGGCCAACACCGGGGAGCTGTTTTTT.